Listed below are T cell receptor beta chains from one sample, sequenced in a study of CD8+ T cells in alopecia areata. TCRdb's copy holds only in-frame clones and misses some; the assay was immunoSEQ multiplex PCR. This table holds a few hundred thousand clones, 30% to 40% found once. The source was CD4+ T cells sorted from blood, collected between weeks 30 and 35, from a patient treated with tofacitinib. The receptors originated from a human donor with alopecia areata. The CDR3 runs from the conserved cysteine through the conserved F or W. Fields, in order: V gene, clone size, J gene, D gene, CDR3 protein, CDR3 DNA. D genes are given only for firm matches. Some rows have no size entry. The others give once, few or many, or a class for an expanded clone.

TRBV5-1	NA	TRBJ2-3	NA	CASSPVAAGDTQYF	TGCGCCAGCAGCCCCGTGGCAGCGGGAGATACGCAGTATTTT
TRBV11-1	few	TRBJ2-3	NA	CASTPRGRTDTQYF	TGTGCCAGCACCCCGCGGGGCCGCACAGATACGCAGTATTTT
TRBV19	few	TRBJ2-7	TRBD2	CASRAGPTYEQYF	TGTGCCAGTCGAGCGGGACCCACCTACGAGCAGTACTTC
TRBV10-3	NA	TRBJ2-2	NA	CAISGLNTGELFF	TGTGCCATCAGTGGGTTGAACACCGGGGAGCTGTTTTTT
TRBV18	NA	TRBJ2-7	NA	CASSPPYSYEQYF	TGTGCCAGCTCACCACCTTACTCCTACGAGCAGTACTTC
TRBV19	NA	TRBJ2-7	TRBD2	CASRSTGTSGAYEQYF	TGTGCCAGTAGGTCTACGGGGACTAGCGGAGCCTACGAGCAGTACTTC
TRBV4-2	NA	TRBJ1-5	NA	CASSQDGTNQPQHF	TGTGCCAGCAGCCAGGACGGAACAAATCAGCCCCAGCATTTT
TRBV5-1	NA	TRBJ1-2	NA	CASSLDSEYGYTF	TGCGCCAGCAGCTTGGACAGCGAGTATGGCTACACCTTC
TRBV4-1	NA	TRBJ2-1	NA	CASSQTEVERFF	TGCGCCAGCAGCCAGACAGAGGTGGAGAGGTTCTTC
TRBV4-2	NA	TRBJ1-1	TRBD1	CASSQPGQGNTEAFF	TGTGCCAGCAGCCAACCGGGACAGGGGAACACTGAAGCTTTCTTT
TRBV20-1	NA	TRBJ2-7	NA	CSDCSYEQYF	TGCAGTGATTGCTCCTACGAGCAGTACTTC
TRBV30	NA	TRBJ1-5	NA	CAWSVSRDQPQHF	TGTGCCTGGAGTGTAAGCCGAGATCAGCCCCAGCATTTT
TRBV7-3	NA	TRBJ2-1	TRBD2	CASSHPGLDNEQFF	TGTGCCAGCAGCCATCCGGGACTAGACAATGAGCAGTTCTTC
TRBV7-2	NA	TRBJ2-7	TRBD1	CASSPTGTGLYEQYF	TGTGCCAGCAGTCCTACCGGGACAGGTCTCTACGAGCAGTACTTC
TRBV29-1	few	TRBJ1-1	NA	CSVEYRRAQNTEAFF	TGCAGCGTTGAATATCGACGGGCCCAGAACACTGAAGCTTTCTTT
TRBV9	few	TRBJ2-1	TRBD2	CASSVGTSGSDEQFF	TGTGCCAGCAGCGTAGGCACTAGCGGGAGTGATGAGCAGTTCTTC
TRBV6-5	NA	TRBJ2-6	NA	CASRTAYGANVLTF	TGTGCCAGCAGGACTGCGTACGGGGCCAACGTCCTGACTTTC
TRBV11-3	few	TRBJ2-2	NA	CASSSMTKTGELFF	TGTGCCAGCAGCTCTATGACTAAGACCGGGGAGCTGTTTTTT
TRBV6-5	few	TRBJ1-1	NA	CASSYGGAGTEAFF	TGTGCCAGCAGTTATGGCGGGGCGGGGACTGAAGCTTTCTTT
TRBV30	NA	TRBJ2-7	NA	CAWREGETGYEQYF	TGTGCCTGGAGGGAGGGGGAGACTGGTTACGAGCAGTACTTC
TRBV2	few	TRBJ2-3	NA	CASSRRGPSTDTQYF	TGTGCCAGCAGTCGGCGGGGCCCTAGCACAGATACGCAGTATTTT
TRBV18	NA	TRBJ1-2	NA	CASSPRDREWYGYTF	TGTGCCAGCTCACCAAGGGACCGGGAGTGGTATGGCTACACCTTC
TRBV30	few	TRBJ1-1	NA	CAWTPKAFF	TGTGCCTGGACCCCGAAAGCTTTCTTT
TRBV6-5	few	TRBJ2-6	NA	CASSYGDSGANVLTF	TGTGCCAGCAGTTACGGGGACTCTGGGGCCAACGTCCTGACTTTC
TRBV5-1	few	TRBJ1-2	NA	CASSKGQYGYTF	TGCGCCAGCAGCAAAGGACAGTATGGCTACACCTTC
TRBV7-2	few	TRBJ1-4	NA	CASSLAWGNEKLFF	TGTGCCAGCAGCCTCGCATGGGGCAATGAAAAACTGTTTTTT
TRBV2	NA	TRBJ2-3	TRBD2	CASSASSGILDTQYF	TGTGCCAGCAGTGCCTCTAGCGGGATCCTAGATACGCAGTATTTT
TRBV7-9	few	TRBJ2-3	TRBD2	CASSSMTSGRVDTQYF	TGTGCCAGCAGCTCGATGACTAGCGGGAGGGTGGATACGCAGTATTTT
TRBV30	few	TRBJ2-5	TRBD2	CAWRGSGSYWQETQYF	TGTGCCTGGAGGGGTAGCGGGAGTTACTGGCAAGAGACCCAGTACTTC
TRBV5-1	few	TRBJ1-2	NA	CASSLSGGAYGYTF	TGCGCCAGCAGCTTGAGTGGGGGGGCCTATGGCTACACCTTC
TRBV6-5	NA	TRBJ1-2	NA	CASSPGLSSYYGYTF	TGTGCCAGCAGTCCGGGCCTATCCTCTTACTATGGCTACACCTTC
TRBV7-3	NA	TRBJ2-3	NA	CASSLSSNTDTQYF	TGTGCCAGCAGCTTATCCAGCAACACAGATACGCAGTATTTT